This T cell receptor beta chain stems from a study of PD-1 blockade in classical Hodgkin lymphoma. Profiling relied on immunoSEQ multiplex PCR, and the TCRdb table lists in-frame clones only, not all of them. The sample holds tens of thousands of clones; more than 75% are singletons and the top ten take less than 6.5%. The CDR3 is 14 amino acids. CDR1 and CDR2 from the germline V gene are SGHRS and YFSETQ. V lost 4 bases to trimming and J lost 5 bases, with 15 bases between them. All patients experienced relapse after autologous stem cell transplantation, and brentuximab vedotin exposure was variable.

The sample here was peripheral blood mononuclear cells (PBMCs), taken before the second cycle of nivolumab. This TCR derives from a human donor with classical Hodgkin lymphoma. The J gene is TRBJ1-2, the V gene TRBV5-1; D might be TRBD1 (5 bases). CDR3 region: CASSLRVGEYGYTF. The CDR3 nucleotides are TGCGCCAGCAGCCTGAGAGTGGGGGAGTATGGCTACACCTTC.